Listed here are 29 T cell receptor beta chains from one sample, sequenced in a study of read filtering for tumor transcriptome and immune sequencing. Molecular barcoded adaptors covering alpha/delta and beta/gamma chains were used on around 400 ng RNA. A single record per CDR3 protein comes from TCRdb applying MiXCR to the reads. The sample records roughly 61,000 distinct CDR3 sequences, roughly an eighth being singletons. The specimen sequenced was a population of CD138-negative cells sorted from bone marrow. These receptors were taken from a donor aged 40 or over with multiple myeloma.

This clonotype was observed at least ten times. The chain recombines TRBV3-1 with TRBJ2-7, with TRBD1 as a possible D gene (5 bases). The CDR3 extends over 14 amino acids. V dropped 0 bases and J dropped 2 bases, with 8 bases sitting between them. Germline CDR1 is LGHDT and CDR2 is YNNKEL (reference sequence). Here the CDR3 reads CASSQDVRAYEQYF. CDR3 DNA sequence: TGTGCCAGCAGCCAAGATGTCAGGGCCTACGAGCAGTACTTC.

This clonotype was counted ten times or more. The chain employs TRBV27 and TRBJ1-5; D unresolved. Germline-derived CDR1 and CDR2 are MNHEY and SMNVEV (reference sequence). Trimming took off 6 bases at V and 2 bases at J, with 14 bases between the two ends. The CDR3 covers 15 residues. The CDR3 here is CASSDPMLGNQPQHF. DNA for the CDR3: TGTGCCAGCAGCGACCCAATGCTTGGCAATCAGCCCCAGCATTTT.

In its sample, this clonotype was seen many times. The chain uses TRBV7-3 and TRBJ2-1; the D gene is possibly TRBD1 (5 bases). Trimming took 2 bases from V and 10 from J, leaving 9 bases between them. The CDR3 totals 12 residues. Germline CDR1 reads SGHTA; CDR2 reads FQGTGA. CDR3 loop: CASSLPAGEQFF. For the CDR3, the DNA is TGTGCCAGCAGCTTACCCGCAGGGGAGCAGTTCTTC.

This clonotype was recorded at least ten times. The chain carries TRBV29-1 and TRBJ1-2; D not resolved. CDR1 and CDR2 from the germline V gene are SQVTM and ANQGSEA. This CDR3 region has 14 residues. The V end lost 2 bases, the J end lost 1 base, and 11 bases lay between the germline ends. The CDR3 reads CSVERLDNNYGYTF. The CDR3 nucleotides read TGCAGCGTTGAAAGGCTTGACAATAACTATGGCTACACCTTC.

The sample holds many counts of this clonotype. CDR3 DNA: TGTGCCAGTAGCCCCAGTGGGACGAGGGAGACCCAGTACTTC. The encoded protein is CASSPSGTRETQYF. The chain has TRBV19 and TRBJ2-5; D possibly uses TRBD1 or TRBD2 (5 bases each). The CDR3 is 14 residues long. Germline-derived CDR1 and CDR2 are LNHDA and SQIVND (reference sequence). V shed 6 bases and J shed 5 bases, with 16 bases lying between them.

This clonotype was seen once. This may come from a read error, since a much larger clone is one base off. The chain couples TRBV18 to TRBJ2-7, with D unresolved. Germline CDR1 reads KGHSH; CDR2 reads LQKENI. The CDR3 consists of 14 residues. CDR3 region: CASAPLRSTYEQYF. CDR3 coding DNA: TGTGCCAGCGCACCGCTAAGGTCGACGTACGAGCAGTACTTC.

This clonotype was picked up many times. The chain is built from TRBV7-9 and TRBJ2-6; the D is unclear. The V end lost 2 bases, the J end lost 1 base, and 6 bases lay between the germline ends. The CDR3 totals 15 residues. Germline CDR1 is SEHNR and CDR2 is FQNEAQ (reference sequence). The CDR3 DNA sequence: TGTGCCAGCAGCTTAACGGGTTCTGGGGCCAACGTCCTGACTTTC. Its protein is CASSLTGSGANVLTF.

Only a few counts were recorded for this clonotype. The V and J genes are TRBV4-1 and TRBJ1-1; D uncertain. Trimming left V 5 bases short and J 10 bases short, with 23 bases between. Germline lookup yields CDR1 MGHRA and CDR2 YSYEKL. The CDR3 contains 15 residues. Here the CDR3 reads CASSSSGAGNAVAFF. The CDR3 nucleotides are TGCGCCAGCAGCTCCTCAGGAGCAGGAAACGCTGTAGCTTTCTTT.

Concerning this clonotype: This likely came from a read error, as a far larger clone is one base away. The CDR3 DNA follows: TGTGCCAGCAGATATCAGTCTAGAGGTACCGGGGAGCTGTTTTTT. It is translated as CASRYQSRGTGELFF. The genes are TRBV6-2 or TRBV6-3 and TRBJ2-2; no clear D. This CDR3 has 15 residues. V lost 6 bases and J lost 5, with 16 bases in between. CDR1 MNHEY and CDR2 SVGEGT come from the germline V gene.

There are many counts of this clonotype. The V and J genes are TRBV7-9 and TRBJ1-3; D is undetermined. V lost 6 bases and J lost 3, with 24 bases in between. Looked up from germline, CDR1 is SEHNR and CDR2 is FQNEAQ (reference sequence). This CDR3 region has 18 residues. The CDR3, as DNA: TGTGCCAGCAGAGATTTAGACCCTCTATCGACGAGTGGAAACACCATATATTTT. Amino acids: CASRDLDPLSTSGNTIYF.

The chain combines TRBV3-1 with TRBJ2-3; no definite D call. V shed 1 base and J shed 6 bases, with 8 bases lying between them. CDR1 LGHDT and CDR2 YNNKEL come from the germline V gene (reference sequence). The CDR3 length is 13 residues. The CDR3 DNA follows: TGTGCCAGCAGCCAAGCCCTTAGGGATACGCAGTATTTT. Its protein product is CASSQALRDTQYF.

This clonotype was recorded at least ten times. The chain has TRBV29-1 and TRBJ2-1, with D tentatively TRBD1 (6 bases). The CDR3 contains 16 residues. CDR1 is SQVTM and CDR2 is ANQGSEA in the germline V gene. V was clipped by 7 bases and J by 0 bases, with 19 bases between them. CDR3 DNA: TGCAGCGCTAAGAGAAACAGGGCCTCCTCCTACAATGAGCAGTTCTTC. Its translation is CSAKRNRASSYNEQFF.

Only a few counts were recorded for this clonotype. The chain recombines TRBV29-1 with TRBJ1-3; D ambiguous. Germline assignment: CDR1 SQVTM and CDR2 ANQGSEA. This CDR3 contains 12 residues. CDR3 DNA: TGCACCATACGGGGAACTGGAAACACCATATATTTT. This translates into CTIRGTGNTIYF.

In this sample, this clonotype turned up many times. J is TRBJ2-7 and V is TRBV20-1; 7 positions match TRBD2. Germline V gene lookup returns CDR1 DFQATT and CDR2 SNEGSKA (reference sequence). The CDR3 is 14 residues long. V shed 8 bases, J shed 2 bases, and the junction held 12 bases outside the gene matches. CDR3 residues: CSRPGTTRTYEQYF. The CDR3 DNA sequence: TGCAGTCGCCCCGGGACTACGAGAACCTACGAGCAGTACTTC.

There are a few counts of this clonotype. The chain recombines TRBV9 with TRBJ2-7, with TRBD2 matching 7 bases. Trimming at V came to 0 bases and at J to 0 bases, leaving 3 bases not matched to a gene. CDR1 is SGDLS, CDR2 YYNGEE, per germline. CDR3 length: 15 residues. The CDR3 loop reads CASSVDGTNSYEQYF. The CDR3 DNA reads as TGTGCCAGCAGCGTAGATGGGACTAACTCCTACGAGCAGTACTTC.

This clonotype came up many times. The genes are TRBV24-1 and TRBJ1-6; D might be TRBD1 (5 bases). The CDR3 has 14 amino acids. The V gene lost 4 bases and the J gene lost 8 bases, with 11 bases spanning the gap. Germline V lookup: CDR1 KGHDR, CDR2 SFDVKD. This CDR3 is CATSESRDHSPLHF. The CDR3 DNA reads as TGTGCCACCAGTGAATCCAGGGACCATTCACCCCTCCACTTT.

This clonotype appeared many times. Here the CDR3 reads CAISLSGTGYNEQFF. CDR3 nucleotide sequence: TGTGCCATCAGCCTTTCCGGGACAGGGTACAATGAGCAGTTCTTC. The rearrangement links TRBV10-3 to TRBJ2-1, with 9 bases that match TRBD1. Germline trimming cut 6 bases from V and 4 bases from J; bases unmatched to any gene: 7. The CDR3 covers 15 residues. CDR1 ENHRY and CDR2 SYGVKD come from the germline V gene.

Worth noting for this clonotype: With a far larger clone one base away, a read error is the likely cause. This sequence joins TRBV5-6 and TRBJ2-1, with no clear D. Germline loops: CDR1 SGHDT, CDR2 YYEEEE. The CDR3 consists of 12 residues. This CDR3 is CATSLVWNEQFF. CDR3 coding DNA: TGTGCCACCAGCTTGGTTTGGAATGAGCAGTTCTTC.

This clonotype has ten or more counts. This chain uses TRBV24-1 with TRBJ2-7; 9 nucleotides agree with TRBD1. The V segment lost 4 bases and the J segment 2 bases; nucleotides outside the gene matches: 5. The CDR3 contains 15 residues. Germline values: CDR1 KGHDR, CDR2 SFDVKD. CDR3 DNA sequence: TGTGCCACCAGTGAGGGGACAGGGAGGACCTACGAGCAGTACTTC. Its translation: CATSEGTGRTYEQYF.

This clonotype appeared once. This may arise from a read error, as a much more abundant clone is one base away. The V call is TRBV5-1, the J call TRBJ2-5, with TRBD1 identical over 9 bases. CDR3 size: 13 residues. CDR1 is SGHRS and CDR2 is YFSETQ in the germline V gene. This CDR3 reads CAGGTGFEETLYF. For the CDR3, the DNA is TGCGCCGGGGGGACAGGGTTTGAGGAGACCCTGTACTTC.

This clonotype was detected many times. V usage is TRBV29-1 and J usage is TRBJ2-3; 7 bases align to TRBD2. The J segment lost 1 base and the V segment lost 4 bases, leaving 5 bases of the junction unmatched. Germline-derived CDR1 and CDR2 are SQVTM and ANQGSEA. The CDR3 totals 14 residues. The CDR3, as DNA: TGCAGCGTTGCTAGCGGAGGGCGCACAGATACGCAGTATTTT. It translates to CSVASGGRTDTQYF.

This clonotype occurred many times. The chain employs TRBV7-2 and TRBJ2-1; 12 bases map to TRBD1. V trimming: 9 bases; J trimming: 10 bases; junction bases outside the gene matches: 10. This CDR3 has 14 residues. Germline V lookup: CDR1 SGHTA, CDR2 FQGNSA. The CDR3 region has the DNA TGTGCCAGTCTATGGGGACAGGGGGCCCAGGAGCAGTTCTTC. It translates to CASLWGQGAQEQFF.

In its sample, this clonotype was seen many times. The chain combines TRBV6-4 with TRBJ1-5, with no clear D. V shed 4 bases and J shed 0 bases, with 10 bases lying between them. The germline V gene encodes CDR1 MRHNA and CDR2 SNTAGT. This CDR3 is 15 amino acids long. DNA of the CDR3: TGTGCCAGCAGTGCCGGACGCCTTAGCAATCAGCCCCAGCATTTT. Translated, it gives CASSAGRLSNQPQHF.

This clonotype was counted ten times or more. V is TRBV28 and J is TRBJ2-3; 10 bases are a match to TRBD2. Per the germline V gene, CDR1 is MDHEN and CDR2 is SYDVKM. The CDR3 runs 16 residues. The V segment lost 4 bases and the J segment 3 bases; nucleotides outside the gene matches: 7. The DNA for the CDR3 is TGTGCCAGCAGTTCAACTAGCGGGGAACTAACAGATACGCAGTATTTT. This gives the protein CASSSTSGELTDTQYF. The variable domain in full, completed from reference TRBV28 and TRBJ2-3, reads DVKVTQSSRYLVKRTGEKVFLECVQDMDHENMFWYRQDPGLGLRLIYFSYDVKMKEKGDIPEGYSVSREKKERFSLILESASTNQTSMYLCASSSTSGELTDTQYFGPGTRLTVL.

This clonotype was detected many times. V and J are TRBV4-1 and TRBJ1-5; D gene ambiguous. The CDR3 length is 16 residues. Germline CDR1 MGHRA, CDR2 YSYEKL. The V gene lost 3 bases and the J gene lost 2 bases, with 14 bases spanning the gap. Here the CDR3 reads CASSQIQSAGNQPQHF. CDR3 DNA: TGCGCCAGCAGCCAGATACAGAGCGCGGGCAATCAGCCCCAGCATTTT.

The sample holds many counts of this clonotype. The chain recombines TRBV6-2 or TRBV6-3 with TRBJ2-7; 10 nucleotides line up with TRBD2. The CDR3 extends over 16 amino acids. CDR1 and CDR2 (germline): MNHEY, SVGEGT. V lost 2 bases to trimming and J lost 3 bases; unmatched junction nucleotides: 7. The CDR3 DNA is TGTGCCAGCAGTTACGTCGAGCGGGGGGGCCTCTACGAGCAGTACTTC. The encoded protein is CASSYVERGGLYEQYF.

This chain's CDR3 is CASSAEGGRAFF. The CDR3 DNA is TGTGCCAGCAGCGCTGAAGGAGGCCGTGCTTTCTTT. The chain uses TRBV9 and TRBJ1-1; D is undetermined. The CDR3 totals 12 residues. V was shortened by 3 bases and J by 11 bases, with 14 bases between the two germline ends. Germline V CDR1 and CDR2: SGDLS, YYNGEE.

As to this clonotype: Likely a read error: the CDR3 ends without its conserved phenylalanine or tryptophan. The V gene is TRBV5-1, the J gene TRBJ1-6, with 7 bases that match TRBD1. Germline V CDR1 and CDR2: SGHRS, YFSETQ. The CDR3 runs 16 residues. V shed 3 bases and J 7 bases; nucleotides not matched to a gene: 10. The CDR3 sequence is CASSSTTGTENSPLHL. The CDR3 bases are TGCGCCAGCAGCTCCACGACCGGGACAGAAAATTCACCCCTCCACTTA.

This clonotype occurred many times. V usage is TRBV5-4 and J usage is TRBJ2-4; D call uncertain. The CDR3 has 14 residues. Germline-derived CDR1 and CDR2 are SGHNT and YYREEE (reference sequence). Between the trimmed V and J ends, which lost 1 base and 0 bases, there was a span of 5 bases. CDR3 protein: CASSLYIAKNIQYF. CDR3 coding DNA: TGTGCCAGCAGCTTGTATATAGCCAAAAACATTCAGTACTTC.